The count of the clone carrying this T cell receptor beta chain is one. As yet, its antigen is unknown. Trimming pared 6 bases from V and 6 bases from J, leaving 18 bases between. CDR3 length: 14 amino acids. CDR1 and CDR2 from the germline V gene are MNHEY and SVGEGT. The data were obtained in a study of T cell responses to AZD1222 COVID-19 vaccine. This table comes from immunoSEQ multiplex PCR, and its TCRdb copy is limited to in-frame clones, with some not included. The data hold more than 110,000 clones, with more than 70% observed a single time. Pooling of second doses given at about 4 or about 12 weeks was done. Study conclusions and caveats: Clonal diversity may have been underestimated in mostly white British donors. Seropositive status at baseline applied to only 5 to 7 AZD1222 recipients. Close to half of all spike-specific TCRs reportedly target regions of the variants that are unmutated.

The genes are TRBV6-2 or TRBV6-3 and TRBJ2-7; D is perhaps TRBD1 (6 bases). The sequence was collected from an adult who received the AZD1222 COVID-19 vaccine. The material was peripheral blood, obtained 28 days after the second AZD1222 dose. In nucleotides, the CDR3 is TGTGCCAGCAGCCATGGGGACATCCGGGTCGAGCAGTACTTC. Residues: CASSHGDIRVEQYF.